This TCR beta chain was recorded in a study of cytomegalovirus exposure and HLA in healthy donors. Points from the study as a whole: In an earlier analysis, about 87% or about 30%: the productive usage of most TCR beta V segments. In a later analysis, a missense DCLRE1C variant was linked to TCR beta V- and J-gene trimming. More clonal expansion characterized HLA-associated TCR beta chains than equally common others in a later analysis.

This clone was detected only a few times. Its matching antigen is unknown. The CDR3 is made up of 14 amino acids. Germline loops: CDR1 LNHNV, CDR2 YYDKDF (reference sequence). The V and J ends lost 8 bases and 6 bases respectively, with 14 bases between them. PCR employed 60 Vbeta and 13 Jbeta primers. Some clones are missing from TCRdb's copy, which holds only in-frame ones; the method was immunoSEQ multiplex PCR. This sample yields some 110,000 clones, of which around 66% are seen a single time; around 8.8% belongs to the top ten. This rearrangement joins TRBV15 to TRBJ1-6; perhaps TRBD1 as D (5 bases). This clonotype was obtained from a middle-aged woman in good health and CMV-seropositive. The sequenced sample consisted of PBMCs. The CDR3 DNA follows: TGTGCCACCGACGGATTCAGGGTTAATTCACCCCTCCACTTT. Protein sequence: CATDGFRVNSPLHF.